This T cell receptor beta chain emerged from a study of spatial heterogeneity in lung cancer. Study background: There were consistently more beta-chain sequences detected than alpha-chain sequences. Combinations of a unique TCR and a UMI were tallied in raw reads, and on average each appeared more than ten times.

Comments on this clonotype: Its matching antigen is unknown.

Study conclusions and caveats: Follow-up blood showed ubiquitous expanded tumor TCRs less than blood at resection did.

As to time point: sample taken at primary tumor resection. Whole RNA, isolated from tumor, nontumor lung or frozen PBMC, was sequenced without prior sorting. Germline V gene sequence: CDR1 SGHNT, CDR2 YENEEA. The CDR3 sequence is 13 residues long. V trimming: 3 bases; J trimming: 10 bases; junction bases outside the gene matches: 6. The library protocol tagged each TCR cDNA with a unique molecular identifier. TCRdb passed the 5' RACE reads through MiXCR, listing each CDR3 protein once. The table shows roughly 7,300 distinct CDR3 sequences, with 15% to 20% occurring only once. Here the sequenced sample was PBMCs, taken at surgery. The gene calls are TRBV11-3 and TRBJ2-3, with TRBD1 identical over 8 bases. This receptor was obtained from a female donor with early-stage non-small cell lung cancer. DNA of the CDR3: TGTGCCAGCAGCTTCGGGGCAGGGGGCGCGCAGTATTTT. Translated, it gives CASSFGAGGAQYF.